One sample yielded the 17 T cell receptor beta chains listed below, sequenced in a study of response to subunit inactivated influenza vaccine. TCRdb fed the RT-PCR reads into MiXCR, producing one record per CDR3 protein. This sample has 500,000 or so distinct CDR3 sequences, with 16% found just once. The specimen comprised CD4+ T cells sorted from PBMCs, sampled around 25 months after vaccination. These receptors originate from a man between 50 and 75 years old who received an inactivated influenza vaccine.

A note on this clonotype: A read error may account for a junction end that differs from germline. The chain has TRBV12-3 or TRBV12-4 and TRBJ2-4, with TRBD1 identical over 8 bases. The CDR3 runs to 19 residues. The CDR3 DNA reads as TGTGCCCGCAGTTTTTCGACAGGGGAAGGGTTTTGGGCCAAAAACATTCAGTACTTC. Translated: CARSFSTGEGFWAKNIQYF.

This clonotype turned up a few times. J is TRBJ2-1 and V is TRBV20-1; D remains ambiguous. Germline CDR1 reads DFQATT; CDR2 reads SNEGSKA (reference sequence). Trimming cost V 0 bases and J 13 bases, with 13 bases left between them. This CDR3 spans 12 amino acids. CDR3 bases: TGCAGTGCTAGAGATCTGTCGGCAAGTCAGTTCTTC. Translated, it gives CSARDLSASQFF.

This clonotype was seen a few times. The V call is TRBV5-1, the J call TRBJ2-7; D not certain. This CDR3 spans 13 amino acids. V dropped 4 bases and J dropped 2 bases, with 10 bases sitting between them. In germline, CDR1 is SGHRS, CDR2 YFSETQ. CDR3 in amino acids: CASSVGGAYEQYF. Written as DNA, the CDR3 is TGCGCCAGCAGCGTCGGCGGTGCCTACGAGCAGTACTTC.

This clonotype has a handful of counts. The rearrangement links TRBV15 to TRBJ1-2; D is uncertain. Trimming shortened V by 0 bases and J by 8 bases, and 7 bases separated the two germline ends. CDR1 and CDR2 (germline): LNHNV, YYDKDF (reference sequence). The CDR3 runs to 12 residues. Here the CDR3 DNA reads TGTGCCACCAGCAGAGAAACGTTCGGCTACACCTTC. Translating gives CATSRETFGYTF.

The CDR3 protein is CASSLEPGGGETQYF. CDR3 in DNA: TGTGCCAGCAGCTTAGAGCCGGGAGGAGGTGAGACCCAGTACTTC. This chain connects TRBV7-2 to TRBJ2-5; 7 bases line up with TRBD2. With V trimmed by 1 base and J by 5 bases, 7 bases remained unmatched. This CDR3 is built from 15 residues. Germline CDR1 reads SGHTA; CDR2 reads FQGNSA. Together with reference TRBV7-2 and TRBJ2-5, the CDR3 gives the full variable domain: GAGVSQSPSNKVTEKGKDVELRCDPISGHTALYWYRQSLGQGLEFLIYFQGNSAPDKSGLPSDRFSAERTGGSVSTLTIQRTQQEDSAVYLCASSLEPGGGETQYFGPGTRLLVL.

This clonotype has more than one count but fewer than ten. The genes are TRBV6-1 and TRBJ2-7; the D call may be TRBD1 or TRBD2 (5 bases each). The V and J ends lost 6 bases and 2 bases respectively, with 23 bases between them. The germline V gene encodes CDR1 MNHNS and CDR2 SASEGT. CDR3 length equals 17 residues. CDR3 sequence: CASRLMRAGSLTYEQYF. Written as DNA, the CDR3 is TGTGCCAGCAGACTTATGAGGGCAGGGTCCCTTACCTACGAGCAGTACTTC.

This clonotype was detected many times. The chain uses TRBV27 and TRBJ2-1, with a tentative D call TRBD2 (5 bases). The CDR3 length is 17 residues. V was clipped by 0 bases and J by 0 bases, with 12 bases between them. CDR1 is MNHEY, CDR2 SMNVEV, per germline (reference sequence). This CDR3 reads CASSLSQGLRSYNEQFF. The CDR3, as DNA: TGTGCCAGCAGTTTATCGCAAGGACTTCGCTCCTACAATGAGCAGTTCTTC.

CDR3 sequence: CASSYGWGANEKLFF. The CDR3 nucleotides read TGTGCCAGCAGTTACGGGTGGGGGGCTAATGAAAAACTGTTTTTT. V gene TRBV6-5 combines with J gene TRBJ1-4, with a tentative D call TRBD1 (5 bases). Trimming took 2 bases from V and 3 from J, leaving 10 bases between them. Germline CDR1 reads MNHEY; CDR2 reads SVGAGI. The CDR3 length is 15 residues.

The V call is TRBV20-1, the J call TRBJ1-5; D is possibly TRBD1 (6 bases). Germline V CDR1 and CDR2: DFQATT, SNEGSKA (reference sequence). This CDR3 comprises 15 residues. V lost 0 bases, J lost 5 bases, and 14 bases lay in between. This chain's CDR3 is CSARDWVRGDQPQHF. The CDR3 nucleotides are TGCAGTGCTAGAGATTGGGTCAGGGGTGATCAGCCCCAGCATTTT.

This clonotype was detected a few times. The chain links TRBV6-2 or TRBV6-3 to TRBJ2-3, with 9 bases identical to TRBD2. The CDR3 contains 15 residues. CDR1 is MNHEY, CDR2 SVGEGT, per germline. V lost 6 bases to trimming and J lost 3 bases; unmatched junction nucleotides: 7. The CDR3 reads CASSPVSGRTDTQYF. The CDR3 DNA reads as TGTGCCAGCAGCCCAGTTAGCGGGAGAACAGATACGCAGTATTTT.

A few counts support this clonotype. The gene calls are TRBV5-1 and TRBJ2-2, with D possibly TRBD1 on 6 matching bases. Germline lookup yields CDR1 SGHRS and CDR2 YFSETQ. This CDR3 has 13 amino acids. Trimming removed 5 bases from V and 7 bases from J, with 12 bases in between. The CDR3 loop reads CASRSGGDGELFF. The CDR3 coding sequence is TGCGCCAGCAGATCTGGGGGCGACGGGGAGCTGTTTTTT.

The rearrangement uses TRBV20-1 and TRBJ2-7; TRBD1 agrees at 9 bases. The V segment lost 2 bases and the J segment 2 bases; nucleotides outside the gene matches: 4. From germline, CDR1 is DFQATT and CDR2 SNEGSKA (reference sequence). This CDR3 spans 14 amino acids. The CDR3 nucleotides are TGCAGTGCTAGACGAGGACAGGGGACCTACGAGCAGTACTTC. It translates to CSARRGQGTYEQYF.

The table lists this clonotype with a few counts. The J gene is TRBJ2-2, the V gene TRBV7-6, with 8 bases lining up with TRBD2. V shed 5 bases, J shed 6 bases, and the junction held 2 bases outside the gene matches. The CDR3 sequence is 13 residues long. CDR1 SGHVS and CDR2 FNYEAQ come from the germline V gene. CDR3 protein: CASSPGGPGELFF. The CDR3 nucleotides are TGTGCCAGCAGCCCGGGGGGGCCCGGGGAGCTGTTTTTT.

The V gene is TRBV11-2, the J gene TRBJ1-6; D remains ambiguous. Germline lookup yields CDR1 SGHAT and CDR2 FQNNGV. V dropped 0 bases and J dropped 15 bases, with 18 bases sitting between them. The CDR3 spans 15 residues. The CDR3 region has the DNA TGTGCCAGCAGCTTAGATCCGGCGGAGGGTCGAAACCTCCACTTT. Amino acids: CASSLDPAEGRNLHF. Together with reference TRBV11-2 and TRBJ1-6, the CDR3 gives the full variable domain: EAGVAQSPRYKIIEKRQSVAFWCNPISGHATLYWYQQILGQGPKLLIQFQNNGVVDDSQLPKDRFSAERLKGVDSTLKIQPAKLEDSAVYLCASSLDPAEGRNLHFGNGTRLTVT.

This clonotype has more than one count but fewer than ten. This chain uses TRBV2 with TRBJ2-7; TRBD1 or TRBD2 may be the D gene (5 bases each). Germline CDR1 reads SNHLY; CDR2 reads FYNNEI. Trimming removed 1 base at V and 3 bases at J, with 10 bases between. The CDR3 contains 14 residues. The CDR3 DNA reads TGTGCCAGCAGTGAAGGGGACCAGGGCTACGAGCAGTACTTC. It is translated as CASSEGDQGYEQYF. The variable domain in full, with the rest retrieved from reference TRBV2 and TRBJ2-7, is EPEVTQTPSHQVTQMGQEVILRCVPISNHLYFYWYRQILGQKVEFLVSFYNNEISEKSEIFDDQFSVERPDGSNFTLKIRSTKLEDSAMYFCASSEGDQGYEQYFGPGTRLTVT.

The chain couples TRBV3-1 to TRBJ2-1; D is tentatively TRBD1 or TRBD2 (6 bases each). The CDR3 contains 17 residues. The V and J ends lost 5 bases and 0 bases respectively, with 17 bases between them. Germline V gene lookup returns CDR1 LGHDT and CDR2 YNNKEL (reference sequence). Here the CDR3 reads CASSGGPGRPSYNEQFF. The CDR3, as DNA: TGTGCCAGCAGCGGGGGGCCTGGGCGGCCCTCCTACAATGAGCAGTTCTTC.

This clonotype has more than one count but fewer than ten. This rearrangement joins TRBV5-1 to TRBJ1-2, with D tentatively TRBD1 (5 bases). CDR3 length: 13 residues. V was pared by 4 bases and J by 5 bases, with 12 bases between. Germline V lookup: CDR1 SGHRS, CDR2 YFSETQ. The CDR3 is CASSQTAPYGYTF. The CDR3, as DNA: TGCGCCAGCAGCCAGACAGCTCCTTATGGCTACACCTTC.